This TCR beta chain originates from a study of blood T cells in healthy people across ages. Every sample yielded at least 6 million isolated PBMCs. Per the germline V gene, CDR1 is LGHNA and CDR2 is YNFKEQ. V lost 0 bases to trimming and J lost 4 bases, with 6 bases between them. The CDR3 loop spans 13 amino acids. Study-wide findings and caveats: Donor CMV status was unknown, possibly confounding expanded clonotype changes.

This clonotype was counted a few times. What it binds is unknown. Together with a sample-barcoded 5' primer, a J-beta primer mix was included in a second PCR lasting roughly 6 to 12 cycles. TCRdb ran MiXCR on the 5' RACE reads and lists one entry per CDR3 protein. This repertoire shows 550,000 to 600,000 distinct CDR3 sequences, around half found once; its top ten account for about 22%. The sequenced sample was blood. The chain has TRBV4-2 and TRBJ2-5; no reliable D call. The sequence derives from a man aged 80 or over in good health. Here the CDR3 reads CASSQDRAETQYF. The DNA of the CDR3 is TGTGCCAGCAGCCAAGACCGTGCAGAGACCCAGTACTTC.